This passage covers 29 T cell receptor beta chains from one sample sequenced in a study of blood T cell repertoires in COVID-19. TCRdb keeps only in-frame clones here, not all; method: immunoSEQ multiplex PCR. The table has roughly 50,000 clones, 90% seen once. The specimen was peripheral blood. These receptors all stem from a man aged 65 to 79 with acute or convalescent COVID-19.

This chain uses TRBV27 with TRBJ2-3, with a weak D call TRBD1 (6 bases). Trimming removed 4 bases at V and 4 bases at J, with 9 bases between. Germline V lookup: CDR1 MNHEY, CDR2 SMNVEV (reference sequence). The CDR3 loop spans 13 amino acids. The CDR3 region has the DNA TGTGCCAGCAGTTATGGGGGCCCAGATACGCAGTATTTT. Its protein is CASSYGGPDTQYF.

This chain joins TRBV4-1 and TRBJ1-4; D is undetermined. Germline V gives CDR1 MGHRA, CDR2 YSYEKL. The CDR3 spans 16 residues. V was clipped by 4 bases and J by 2 bases, with 14 bases between them. CDR3 DNA: TGCGCCAGCAGCCGAGGAGGAGGGAGGACTAATGAAAAACTGTTTTTT. It is translated as CASSRGGGRTNEKLFF.

The chain employs TRBV7-9 and TRBJ1-1, with 9 bases aligning to TRBD1. The CDR3 length is 16 residues. Losses at the gene ends were 4 bases for V and 8 bases for J; bases not matched to a gene: 14. Per germline, CDR1 SEHNR and CDR2 FQNEAQ (reference sequence). CDR3 amino acids: CASSSRGSTGGWEAFF. CDR3 bases: TGTGCCAGCAGCTCCAGGGGGAGTACAGGGGGCTGGGAAGCTTTCTTT.

The genes are TRBV7-9 and TRBJ1-6, with TRBD1 as a possible D gene (6 bases). The V gene's germline CDR1 is SEHNR and CDR2 FQNEAQ (reference sequence). CDR3 length: 15 residues. The V gene lost 5 bases and the J gene lost 7 bases, with 15 bases spanning the gap. The CDR3 region has the DNA TGTGCCAGCAGCCACGGACAGCGAGTGAATTCACCCCTCCACTTT. Encoded protein: CASSHGQRVNSPLHF.

In its sample, this clone was seen once. V is TRBV2 and J is TRBJ2-5; no definite D call. This CDR3 region has 15 residues. Germline loops: CDR1 SNHLY, CDR2 FYNNEI. V shed 2 bases and J shed 3 bases, with 13 bases lying between them. DNA of the CDR3: TGTGCCAGCAGTGAATATGGTGGCGGCGAAGAGACCCAGTACTTC. This sequence encodes CASSEYGGGEETQYF. Based on the CDR3 plus reference TRBV2 and TRBJ2-5, the full variable domain is EPEVTQTPSHQVTQMGQEVILRCVPISNHLYFYWYRQILGQKVEFLVSFYNNEISEKSEIFDDQFSVERPDGSNFTLKIRSTKLEDSAMYFCASSEYGGGEETQYFGPGTRLLVL.

The J gene is TRBJ1-2, the V gene TRBV6-4; 8 nucleotides line up with TRBD1. V trimming: 7 bases; J trimming: 0 bases; junction bases outside the gene matches: 13. The CDR3 runs to 17 residues. CDR1 is MRHNA, CDR2 SNTAGT, per germline. Here the CDR3 reads CASTRGQDTRSNYGYTF. The CDR3 DNA sequence: TGTGCCAGCACCCGGGGACAGGACACACGATCTAACTATGGCTACACCTTC.

This chain connects TRBV9 to TRBJ2-2; 9 bases fit TRBD1. The ends lost 3 bases at V and 6 bases at J; junction bases unmatched: 12. Germline assignment: CDR1 SGDLS and CDR2 YYNGEE. The CDR3 is 17 residues long. CDR3 protein: CASSGLRSTGGAGELFF. In nucleotides, the CDR3 is TGTGCCAGCAGCGGGCTTCGTTCCACAGGGGGCGCCGGGGAGCTGTTTTTT.

The genes are TRBV28 and TRBJ2-7; D might be TRBD2 (5 bases). Looked up from germline, CDR1 is MDHEN and CDR2 is SYDVKM. The V and J ends lost 4 bases and 3 bases respectively, with 7 bases between them. The CDR3 is 12 amino acids. CDR3 sequence: CASSSGNYEQYF. Here the CDR3 DNA reads TGTGCCAGCAGTTCCGGGAACTACGAGCAGTACTTC.

The chain couples TRBV6-5 to TRBJ2-1; 10 bases fit TRBD1. Germline loops: CDR1 MNHEY, CDR2 SVGAGI. The CDR3 length is 15 residues. Losses at the gene ends were 4 bases for V and 9 bases for J; bases not matched to a gene: 9. The CDR3 reads CASSSPRQGAREQFF. The CDR3 DNA reads as TGTGCCAGCAGTTCCCCCCGACAGGGGGCGCGTGAGCAGTTCTTC.

This chain joins TRBV6-5 and TRBJ2-7, with TRBD2 matching 9 bases. Trimming took 1 base from V and 3 from J; bases not matched to a gene: 4. Germline V gene lookup returns CDR1 MNHEY and CDR2 SVGAGI. The CDR3 is 15 residues long. The CDR3 reads CASSYLGGGVYEQYF. CDR3 coding DNA: TGTGCCAGCAGTTACTTAGGCGGGGGGGTCTACGAGCAGTACTTC.

This clone was detected only once. The chain links TRBV4-1 to TRBJ2-5, with no clear D. The germline V and J ends were trimmed by 3 bases and 2 bases, with 7 bases remaining between them. Germline V CDR1 and CDR2: MGHRA, YSYEKL. The CDR3 consists of 13 residues. CDR3 sequence: CASSHSPQETQYF. As DNA, the CDR3 is TGCGCCAGCAGCCATTCCCCGCAAGAGACCCAGTACTTC.

This chain links TRBV5-8 with TRBJ1-4; D not resolved. CDR3 length: 15 residues. Trimming cost V 2 bases and J 5 bases, with 13 bases left between them. Germline V gene data show CDR1 as SGHTS and CDR2 as YDEGEE. CDR3: CASSLNRLRNEKLFF. The CDR3 DNA reads as TGTGCCAGCAGCTTAAACCGGCTGAGGAATGAAAAACTGTTTTTT.

This clone was seen only a few times. This chain joins TRBV6-2 or TRBV6-3 and TRBJ1-6, with 8 bases aligning to TRBD1. J was trimmed by 6 bases and V by 2 bases; bases with no gene match: 3. Germline V CDR1 and CDR2: MNHEY, SVGEGT. CDR3 length equals 15 residues. CDR3: CASSYRDRSNSPLHF. CDR3 nucleotide sequence: TGTGCCAGCAGTTACCGGGACAGGAGTAATTCACCCCTCCACTTT.

This clone showed up just a few times. The CDR3 reads CASRSRRGSYNEQFF. CDR3 nucleotide sequence: TGTGCCAGCAGGTCGCGGCGGGGCTCCTACAATGAGCAGTTCTTC. The chain recombines TRBV6-5 with TRBJ2-1; tentative D call: TRBD2 (6 bases). Trimming pared 6 bases from V and 0 bases from J, leaving 12 bases between. The germline CDR1 and CDR2 sequences are MNHEY and SVGAGI. This CDR3 region has 15 residues.

The chain couples TRBV6-5 to TRBJ2-5; 14 nucleotides agree with TRBD2. CDR1 and CDR2 (germline): MNHEY, SVGAGI. This CDR3 is 15 amino acids long. The ends lost 5 bases at V and 7 bases at J; junction bases unmatched: 6. CDR3 nucleotides: TGTGCCAGCAGTCAGGGACTAGCGGGGGCCGGGACCCAGTACTTC. Translation: CASSQGLAGAGTQYF.

V gene TRBV29-1 combines with J gene TRBJ1-1, with 8 bases fitting TRBD1. The CDR3 covers 13 residues. The V gene end was trimmed by 4 bases and the J gene end by 3 bases; junction bases not matched to a gene: 4. From germline, CDR1 is SQVTM and CDR2 ANQGSEA. CDR3 in amino acids: CSVVYRGDTEAFF. Written as DNA, the CDR3 is TGCAGCGTTGTGTACAGGGGGGACACTGAAGCTTTCTTT.

V gene TRBV7-2 combines with J gene TRBJ2-7; 9 bases line up with TRBD1. Per germline, CDR1 SGHTA and CDR2 FQGNSA. CDR3 length: 15 residues. Germline trimming cut 2 bases from V and 5 bases from J; bases unmatched to any gene: 7. This CDR3 is CASSLRGQGYNEQYF. CDR3 sequence (DNA): TGTGCCAGCAGCTTACGGGGACAGGGCTATAACGAGCAGTACTTC. Full variable domain (missing parts from reference TRBV7-2 and TRBJ2-7): GAGVSQSPSNKVTEKGKDVELRCDPISGHTALYWYRQSLGQGLEFLIYFQGNSAPDKSGLPSDRFSAERTGGSVSTLTIQRTQQEDSAVYLCASSLRGQGYNEQYFGPGTRLTVT.

The chain employs TRBV6-5 and TRBJ2-1, with 10 bases that match TRBD1. CDR3 length equals 15 residues. V shed 6 bases and J 0 bases; nucleotides not matched to a gene: 2. Germline-derived CDR1 and CDR2 are MNHEY and SVGAGI. The CDR3 loop reads CASRRDRGSYNEQFF. For the CDR3, the DNA is TGTGCCAGCAGACGGGACAGGGGCTCCTACAATGAGCAGTTCTTC.

V is TRBV5-1 and J is TRBJ1-3; D may be TRBD1 (5 bases). V was pared by 0 bases and J by 2 bases, with 12 bases between. The CDR3 has 16 amino acids. In germline, CDR1 is SGHRS, CDR2 YFSETQ. The CDR3 loop reads CASSLDPGNAGNTIYF. The CDR3 nucleotides are TGCGCCAGCAGCTTGGATCCAGGGAACGCTGGAAACACCATATATTTT. Based on the CDR3 plus reference TRBV5-1 and TRBJ1-3, the full variable domain is KAGVTQTPRYLIKTRGQQVTLSCSPISGHRSVSWYQQTPGQGLQFLFEYFSETQRNKGNFPGRFSGRQFSNSRSEMNVSTLELGDSALYLCASSLDPGNAGNTIYFGEGSWLTVV.

This chain connects TRBV10-3 to TRBJ1-3, with a tentative D call TRBD1 (5 bases). Trimming stripped 3 bases from V and 0 bases from J, with 9 bases between. This CDR3 region has 15 residues. Per germline, CDR1 ENHRY and CDR2 SYGVKD. The CDR3 loop reads CAISDVGPSGNTIYF. The CDR3 coding sequence is TGTGCCATCAGTGATGTGGGGCCCTCTGGAAACACCATATATTTT.

The chain uses TRBV13 and TRBJ2-1; the match to TRBD1 covers 9 bases. V trimming: 6 bases; J trimming: 4 bases; junction bases outside the gene matches: 7. The germline V gene has CDR1 PRHDT and CDR2 FYEKMQ (reference sequence). The CDR3 consists of 15 residues. The CDR3 sequence is CASRLGQGWYNEQFF. CDR3 DNA: TGTGCCAGCAGACTAGGACAGGGGTGGTACAATGAGCAGTTCTTC.

CDR3 protein: CASNPTGGTEAFF. The CDR3 nucleotides read TGTGCCAGCAACCCGACAGGGGGTACTGAAGCTTTCTTT. The rearrangement joins TRBV2 to TRBJ1-1; 9 nucleotides match TRBD1. The J segment lost 5 bases and the V segment lost 7 bases, leaving 5 bases of the junction unmatched. The CDR3 has 13 residues. The germline V gene has CDR1 SNHLY and CDR2 FYNNEI. Using reference TRBV2 and TRBJ1-1 for the parts outside the CDR3, the full variable domain is EPEVTQTPSHQVTQMGQEVILRCVPISNHLYFYWYRQILGQKVEFLVSFYNNEISEKSEIFDDQFSVERPDGSNFTLKIRSTKLEDSAMYFCASNPTGGTEAFFGQGTRLTVV.

The chain recombines TRBV19 with TRBJ1-5; 9 nucleotides agree with TRBD1. CDR3 length equals 15 residues. The junction had 4 bases not matched to a gene; V was cut back by 2 bases and J by 5 bases. The germline V gene has CDR1 LNHDA and CDR2 SQIVND (reference sequence). CDR3 sequence reads: CASSITGTGYQPQHF. The CDR3 DNA is TGTGCCAGTAGTATAACTGGGACAGGGTATCAGCCCCAGCATTTT.

The V and J genes are TRBV9 and TRBJ2-3; 8 positions match TRBD2. V trimming: 4 bases; J trimming: 1 base; junction bases outside the gene matches: 8. There are 16 residues in the CDR3. Per the germline V gene, CDR1 is SGDLS and CDR2 is YYNGEE. The CDR3 region is CASSPTARGGTDTQYF. The CDR3 DNA follows: TGTGCCAGCAGCCCTACTGCGCGGGGGGGCACAGATACGCAGTATTTT.

This chain uses TRBV5-1 with TRBJ2-3; D might be TRBD1 (5 bases). The CDR3 extends over 15 amino acids. Germline assignment: CDR1 SGHRS and CDR2 YFSETQ. Deletions cut 4 bases from V and 2 bases from J, with 14 bases between. The CDR3 DNA sequence: TGCGCCAGCAGCACCGGTGACAGATCCACAGATACGCAGTATTTT. This encodes CASSTGDRSTDTQYF.

The chain has TRBV7-2 and TRBJ2-3; no clear D. CDR1 is SGHTA, CDR2 FQGNSA, per germline. The CDR3 loop spans 12 amino acids. V lost 2 bases to trimming and J lost 5 bases, with 5 bases between them. CDR3 in DNA: TGTGCCAGCAGCTTATCTGTAGATACGCAGTATTTT. Protein: CASSLSVDTQYF.

The chain employs TRBV15 and TRBJ2-1, with a possible D match to TRBD2 (5 bases). Germline V gene data show CDR1 as LNHNV and CDR2 as YYDKDF (reference sequence). Deletions cut 8 bases from V and 7 bases from J, with 9 bases between. The CDR3 has 11 residues. CDR3 sequence (DNA): TGTGCCACCGGAACTAGGAATGAGCAGTTCTTC. This sequence encodes CATGTRNEQFF.

The chain links TRBV7-2 to TRBJ2-2, with 7 bases identical to TRBD1. J gave up 0 bases and V 5 bases, and 9 bases lay outside the gene matches. This CDR3 has 17 amino acids. Germline values: CDR1 SGHTA, CDR2 FQGNSA. CDR3 in amino acids: CASSPTRQGPNTGELFF. CDR3 nucleotide sequence: TGTGCCAGCAGCCCAACCCGACAGGGTCCGAACACCGGGGAGCTGTTTTTT.

The V call is TRBV18, the J call TRBJ1-2; the match to TRBD1 covers 7 bases. CDR1 and CDR2 from the germline V gene are KGHSH and LQKENI. After removal of 3 bases from V and 6 bases from J, the junction contained 4 bases not matched to a gene. The CDR3 contains 13 residues. The CDR3 DNA reads TGTGCCAGCTCACCCTCCGGGACAGATGGCTACACCTTC. Its translation: CASSPSGTDGYTF. The full variable domain, completed using reference TRBV18 and TRBJ1-2, is NAGVMQNPRHLVRRRGQEARLRCSPMKGHSHVYWYRQLPEEGLKFMVYLQKENIIDESGMPKERFSAEFPKEGPSILRIQQVVRGDSAAYFCASSPSGTDGYTFGSGTRLTVV.